This paragraph covers one T cell receptor (beta chain) sequence. The V end was cut by 6 bases, the J end by 5 bases, with 13 bases between. CDR1 and CDR2 from the germline V gene are MNHEY and SMNVEV (reference sequence). This CDR3 has 14 amino acids. Original analysis: Estimates of nucleated cell counts were drawn from the amplification of reference gene primers. Libraries were prepared by immunoSEQ multiplex PCR; TCRdb keeps only in-frame clonotypes and omits some of them. The DNA was the basis for D and trimming; V, J and clone size are from that table. This sample has a few hundred thousand clones; roughly nine tenths occur once, and the top ten carry less than 5%. These data originate in a study of blood T cell repertoires in COVID-19. Study at large: Collection of acute and convalescent COVID-19 samples took place in the United States, Italy and Spain. Sample material is recorded as cDNA or gDNA derived from T cells, B-cell-depleted T cells, or PBMCs.

This TCR was sampled from a woman aged 35 to 49 who had recovered from COVID-19. Sequences were obtained from peripheral blood. The rearrangement uses TRBV27 and TRBJ2-2; tentatively, D is TRBD1 (6 bases). The CDR3, as DNA: TGTGCCAGCAGGCCAGGGGTGGGTACCGGGGAGCTGTTTTTT. It specifies CASRPGVGTGELFF.